Listed below are T cell receptor beta chains from one sample, sequenced in a study of cytomegalovirus exposure and HLA in healthy donors. Profiling relied on immunoSEQ multiplex PCR, and the TCRdb table lists in-frame clones only, not all of them. The sample includes about 67,000 clones, around 67% of them seen just once. The material sequenced was PBMCs. Receptors were obtained from a woman in her 30s in good health and CMV-seronegative. Both conserved end residues are part of each CDR3. Each record gives: V gene, CDR3 length, D gene, J gene, CDR3 protein. The D gene is left open where the match is weak.

TRBV6-4,16,TRBD2,TRBJ2-1,CASSDSASGGGDEQFF
TRBV6-1,15,-,TRBJ2-7,CASIGTPTGSYEQYF
TRBV4-1,15,-,TRBJ2-3,CASSDGLKKVNTQYF
TRBV18,15,-,TRBJ1-3,CASSPLGAPGNTIYF
TRBV9,14,-,TRBJ1-1,CASSVGVRDTEAFF
TRBV7-2,14,-,TRBJ1-6,CASSQGDINSPLHF
TRBV18,14,-,TRBJ2-2,CASSPRQGNGELFF
TRBV7-2,15,TRBD1,TRBJ2-7,CASSAGQGTSYEQYF
TRBV13,15,TRBD1,TRBJ1-1,CASSFDPTGVTEAFF
TRBV11-3,13,-,TRBJ2-1,CASSPRTPPEQFF
TRBV30,10,-,TRBJ1-1,CAWSRLEAFF